This TCR beta chain was captured by sequencing in a study of CDR3 diversity in severe acne. CDR3 length: 15 residues. Germline V CDR1 and CDR2: SGHVS, FNYEAQ. The junction had 9 bases not matched to a gene; V was cut back by 5 bases and J by 5 bases. Via MiXCR, TCRdb re-called the PCR reads, giving one row per CDR3 protein. The sample consists of about 90,000 distinct CDR3 sequences, around half of them appearing once. Ten or more counts support this clonotype. The chain employs TRBV7-6 and TRBJ2-1, with 7 bases lining up with TRBD2. The origin of this receptor is a male donor in good health, serving as a control. The sequencing input was blood. CDR3 amino acids: CASSTSGLQDNEQFF. The CDR3 DNA is TGTGCCAGCAGCACTTCGGGACTACAAGACAATGAGCAGTTCTTC.